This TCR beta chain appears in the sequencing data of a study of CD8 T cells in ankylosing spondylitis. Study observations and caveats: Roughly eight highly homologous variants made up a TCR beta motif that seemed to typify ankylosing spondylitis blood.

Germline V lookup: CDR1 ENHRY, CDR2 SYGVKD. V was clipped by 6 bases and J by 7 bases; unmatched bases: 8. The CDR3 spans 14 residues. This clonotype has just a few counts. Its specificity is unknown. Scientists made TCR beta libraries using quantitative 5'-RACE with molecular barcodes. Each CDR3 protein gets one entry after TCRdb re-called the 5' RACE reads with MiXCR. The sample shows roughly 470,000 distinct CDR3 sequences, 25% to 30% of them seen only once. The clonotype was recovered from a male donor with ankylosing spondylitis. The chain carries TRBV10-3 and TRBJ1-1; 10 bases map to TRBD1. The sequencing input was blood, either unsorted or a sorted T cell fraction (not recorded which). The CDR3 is CAIRQGQGFGEAFF. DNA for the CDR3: TGTGCCATCAGGCAGGGACAGGGGTTTGGTGAAGCTTTCTTT.